One T cell receptor beta chain is described in this entry. Its antigen is still unknown. Between the trimmed V and J ends, which lost 4 bases and 0 bases, there was a span of 9 bases. The CDR3 length is 13 residues. Germline V gives CDR1 SQVTM, CDR2 ANQGSEA. This entry is derived from a study of cytomegalovirus exposure and HLA in healthy donors. Study findings and constraints: Indistinguishable V segments such as TRBV6-2 and TRBV6-3 were excluded.

This PCR relied on a set of 60 Vbeta primers and 13 Jbeta primers. As handled by the study authors: It was a later analysis that counted 79 million or so unique TCR beta chains, of which roughly 11 million were shared. Assay used: immunoSEQ multiplex PCR; TCRdb lists only in-frame clones, some missing. V and J calls plus clone size are reproduced from that table; the DNA served to infer D and trimming. Of some 110,000 clones listed, around 80% are singletons. Each donor's status was that of a healthy bone marrow donor. The receptor comes from a man aged 25-45 years in good health and CMV-seropositive. The rearrangement joins TRBV29-1 to TRBJ1-1, with D hard to call. Source material: PBMCs. The CDR3 protein is CSVGATMNTEAFF. CDR3 bases: TGCAGCGTTGGAGCAACCATGAACACTGAAGCTTTCTTT.